Reported below is one T cell receptor (beta chain). Its specificity is not known. The entry originates in a study of blood T cells in healthy people across ages. Germline-derived CDR1 and CDR2 are SEHNR and FQNEAQ (reference sequence). The CDR3 contains 14 residues. The V end lost 1 base, the J end lost 8 bases, and 12 bases lay between the germline ends. Through a sample-barcoded 5' primer and a J-beta primer mix, a second PCR was run for about 6 to 11 cycles. Template switching added a 12-random-nucleotide identifier to every cDNA molecule. One entry per CDR3 protein results from TCRdb running MiXCR on the 5' RACE reads. The sample consists of more than 700,000 distinct CDR3 sequences, about half of them appearing once. General observations from the study: Researchers said unsorted PBMCs prevented a conclusive naive versus antigen-experienced comparison. Strong correlation existed between TCR beta diversity and naive T cell percentage.

The V gene is TRBV7-9, the J gene TRBJ2-1, with D possibly TRBD1 on 6 matching bases. Material for sequencing was blood. This receptor was identified in a man older than 75 in good health. The DNA of the CDR3 is TGTGCCAGCAGCTTAGGGGACACCCACGATGAGCAGTTCTTC. It specifies CASSLGDTHDEQFF.